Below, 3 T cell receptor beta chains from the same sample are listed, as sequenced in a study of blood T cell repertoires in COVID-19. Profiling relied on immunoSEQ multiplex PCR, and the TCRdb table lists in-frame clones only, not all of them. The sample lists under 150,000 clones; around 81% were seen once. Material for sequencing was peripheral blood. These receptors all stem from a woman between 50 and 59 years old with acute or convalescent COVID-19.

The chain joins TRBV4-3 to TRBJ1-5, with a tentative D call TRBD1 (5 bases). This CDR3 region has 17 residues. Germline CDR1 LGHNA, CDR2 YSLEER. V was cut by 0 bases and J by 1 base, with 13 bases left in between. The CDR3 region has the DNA TGCGCCAGCAGCCAAGACCCGGGGGGGAACAGCAATCAGCCCCAGCATTTT. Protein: CASSQDPGGNSNQPQHF.

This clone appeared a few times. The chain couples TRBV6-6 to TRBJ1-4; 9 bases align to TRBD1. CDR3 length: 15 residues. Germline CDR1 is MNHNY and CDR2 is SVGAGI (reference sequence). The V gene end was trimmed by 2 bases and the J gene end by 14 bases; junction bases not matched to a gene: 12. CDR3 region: CASSYEGQGDRWLFF. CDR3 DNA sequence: TGTGCCAGCAGTTACGAGGGACAGGGAGACCGATGGCTGTTTTTT.

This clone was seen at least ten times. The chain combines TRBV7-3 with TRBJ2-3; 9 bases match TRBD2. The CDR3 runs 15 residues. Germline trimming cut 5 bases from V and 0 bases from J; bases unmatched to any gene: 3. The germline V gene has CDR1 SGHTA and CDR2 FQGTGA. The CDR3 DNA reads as TGTGCCAGCAGCGGTGGACTAGCGAGCACAGATACGCAGTATTTT. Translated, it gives CASSGGLASTDTQYF. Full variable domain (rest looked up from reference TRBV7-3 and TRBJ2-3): GAGVSQTPSNKVTEKGKYVELRCDPISGHTALYWYRQSLGQGPEFLIYFQGTGAADDSGLPNDRFFAVRPEGSVSTLKIQRTERGDSAVYLCASSGGLASTDTQYFGPGTRLTVL.